This T cell receptor beta chain was identified in a study of cytomegalovirus exposure and HLA in healthy donors (dated by TCRdb to 2015 to 2018). The study in broad terms: In an earlier analysis of about 560 of the donors, 276 Gb of sequence data and 117 million unique TCR beta sequences from about 190 million T cells were reported. Both class I and class II loci were covered by HLA typing, at four-digit resolution. Donor age, sex, ethnicity and CMV serostatus were compiled together with the repertoire data. The later analysis used no new phenotypic data to find candidate immune exposures, relying instead on TCR beta sequences and their occurrence across donors. Among about 410 genotyped donors of the cohort, an average of roughly 230,000 unique TCR beta nucleotide sequences was sequenced per donor, of which approximately 19% were non-productive. Roughly 290 gigabases of sequencing data and tens of millions of unique TCR sequences made up an early release that covered around 640 HLA-typed donors. The genetic ancestry cluster associated with self-reported Caucasian donors included about 84% of the roughly 400 genotyped donors. Besides the first cohort of some 670 subjects, a separate validation cohort made up of 90 to 150 different subjects was used. An earlier analysis of fewer than 700 of the donors applied high-throughput TCR beta sequencing to assess whether each TCR beta V gene segment acted as functional or pseudogenic. Roughly five DR-DQ haplotypes were handled as single units for association and clustering, since linkage in the cohort was strong. Typing coverage differed by locus: A, B, C, DRB1 and DQB1 were typed in about 629-640 donors, DQA1 in approximately 520, DPA1 in around 580, and DPB1 in approximately 450. Using immunosequencing, the study profiled T cell repertoires from around 680 subjects and related those repertoires to cytomegalovirus serostatus. High-throughput TCR immunosequencing, statistical association of individual TCRs with disease status, and machine learning were combined to predict cytomegalovirus infection status. Genome-wide SNP genotypes for about 65% of the 666 donors were used in a later genetic analysis, which treated that subset as a discovery cohort. Every discovery cohort repertoire had been produced on one sequencing platform. The study aimed to test whether signatures of past pathogen exposure could be identified by cataloging public T cell receptors. To study patterns of TCR occurrence, a later analysis re-analyzed previously published TCR beta repertoires from 700 or so donors and added high-resolution HLA genotyping. Results the study describes overall, beyond this receptor: The presence/absence analyses assumed that sequencing depth was roughly uniform across donors, and that assumption may not be true. Because HLA typing was missing for some donors at each locus, association tests included only the typed subset. The classifier was reported to diagnose cytomegalovirus status with high specificity and sensitivity in both the original cohort and the validation cohort. For the cohort, immune exposure information was limited to CMV serostatus. In a later analysis, around 17,000 TCR beta sequences were associated with specific HLA alleles at a false discovery rate of 0.05. In a later analysis, most CMV-associated TCR beta chains were found to appear HLA-restricted, with HLA associations seemingly driven largely by CMV exposure. V-gene and J-gene trimming of TCR beta chains was associated with a missense DCLRE1C variant in a later genetic analysis, and the association was replicated in an independent cohort. In a later analysis, TCR association rates were found to vary across HLA loci, with the most associated TCRs seen for DRB1 alleles and the fewest for HLA-C alleles. According to a later genetic analysis, donors in an Asian-associated ancestry cluster had fewer N-insertions in productive TCRs than the approximately 630-donor mean. In a later analysis, HLA-associated TCR beta chains showed more clonal expansion and lower generation probabilities than non-associated chains that were equally common. Only TCR beta chains were sequenced in this cohort, and the absence of alpha or paired-chain data limited detectable features. A further reported finding was that TCR beta sequences accurately predicted the HLA-A and HLA-B alleles for most subjects in the first cohort. The study gave a list of some 150 TCR beta chains associated with cytomegalovirus. A few of the identified cytomegalovirus-associated TCR beta chains were confirmed in vitro to be specific for cytomegalovirus antigens. It was suggested by the authors that the approach could potentially be generalized to other disease states and immunological phenotypes. Most TCR sequences were seen in very few donors, while some public TCRs were found in many individuals. Several of the top co-occurrence clusters appeared to be linked to parvovirus B19, influenza, CMV and Epstein-Barr virus, according to a later analysis. Some 16 rarely observed V segments, including chromosome 9 orphons, were excluded from the earlier analysis of almost 600 of the donors because counts were too low. Correlated functional status among segregating V segments might be attributable to linkage disequilibrium, but an unknown experimental factor could not be ruled out. A group of highly shared sequence variants was considered likely to be a technical artifact of the sequencing pipeline. An earlier analysis of approximately 530 of the donors showed that most TCR beta V segments appeared in productive rearrangements either about 87% or about 30% of the time, which broadly matched IMGT annotations. When HLA alleles, especially DR and DQ, strongly co-occurred, attributing TCR associations to individual alleles was difficult.

The cohort comprised some 700 healthy bone marrow donors. Cohort members were all nominally healthy when sampled, although unrecorded immune exposures were likely present. The donor tested CMV seronegative, placing the donor among the 350 or so seronegative members of the cohort. A peripheral blood sample was provided by each donor, and peripheral blood mononuclear cells were used for TCR beta sequencing. The Qiagen DNeasy Blood Extraction Kit was used to extract genomic DNA from the blood cell samples. Of note for this clone: What this receptor recognizes is not known. Qualities for individual bases were not recorded, and no much larger clone is one base off.

The library was prepared using the immunoSEQ multiplex PCR assay. A mixture of 60 forward primers for TCR Vbeta segments and 13 reverse primers for TCR Jbeta segments was used in the multiplex PCR. Amplification of the CDR3 region of rearranged TCR beta genes was performed with a multiplex PCR assay on genomic DNA. The Illumina HiSeq System was used to sequence the amplified TCR beta libraries as 87-base-pair reads. The source study handled its data this way. A later analysis tallied roughly 78 million unique TCR beta chains across the 666 repertoires, and some 10 million of those chains were shared by two or more donors. Raw reads were error-corrected and collapsed into unique sequences with a nearest-neighbor algorithm that merged closely related sequences to remove PCR and sequencing errors. V, D and J gene segments were assigned by aligning CDR3 sequences to IMGT reference sequences. Each retained sequence needed at least a six-nucleotide match to both a V gene segment and a J gene segment. Rearrangements were classified as productive when the CDR3 lacked stop codons and remained in frame with V and J, and all other rearrangements were classified as non-productive. Following IMGT convention, CDR3 was defined as the stretch from the second conserved V-encoded cysteine up to the conserved J-encoded phenylalanine. Sequences without an unambiguous match to a single V gene segment were excluded from the earlier analysis of 587 of the donors. An earlier analysis of almost 600 of the donors classified V segments as functional when productive rearrangements were above 56.7% and as segregating when the standard deviation between donors was above 5%. A statistical classification framework was built to diagnose cytomegalovirus status from the catalog of TCR beta chain sequences. A later analysis assigned V and J genes by comparing TCR nucleotide sequences with IMGT/GENE-DB human TR gene sequences. In a later analysis, CDR3 sequences and most-parsimonious VDJ recombination scenarios were assigned using the TCRdist pipeline. In a later analysis, each TCR beta chain was defined by its CDR3 amino acid sequence together with its V-gene family, and reads lacking a unique V-gene family were excluded. To address suspected cross-contamination and a sequencing artifact, a later analysis removed some 620 highly shared, low-generation-probability nucleotide sequences. A later analysis calculated a clonal expansion index for each public chain from normalized within-repertoire ranks of inferred template counts. In a later analysis, generation probabilities were computed using a VDJ recombination model fitted to out-of-frame rearrangements, and the results were checked against IGoR. In a later analysis, TCR-TCR, TCR-HLA and TCR-CMV co-occurrence was scored with hypergeometric tests, and a repertoire-size bias correction was applied to TCR pairs. False discovery rates were estimated in a later analysis by permuting HLA or CMV assignments 20 times. In a later analysis, co-occurring TCRs were grouped using DBSCAN, with TCRdist sequence similarity added in when clustering inside HLA-allele-positive subsets. Co-occurrence clustering excluded repertoires with fewer than 30,000 or more than 120,000 public chains, plus five with anomalous nucleotide sharing. Here the immuneACCESS table is served through TCRdb, limited to in-frame sequences with V and J called. Missing clones are a known gap in these copies; in checked studies unresolved V genes cover under half, and the rest lacks a known reason. V and J calls and clone size are those listed in that table; D and trimming were worked out from the DNA. This sample has some 130,000 clones in its table, and 80% of those were observed once. The ten largest clonotypes hold over 3% of the sample.

This TCR derives from a woman aged 40 to 55 in good health and CMV-seronegative. Sequencing used PBMCs.

CDR3 region: CRGFSGSPKREQFF. The DNA sequence is TGTAGAGGGTTTAGCGGGAGCCCCAAAAGGGAGCAGTTCTTC. This receptor chain uses TRBV5-3 and TRBJ2-1; 9 junctional bases match TRBD2. TRBV5-3 is treated as an ORF (open reading frame) with a function not yet certain. The CDR3 holds 14 amino acids from the cysteine to the phenylalanine. Here the CDR3 DNA is all that survives: 42 bases in frame from base 1.